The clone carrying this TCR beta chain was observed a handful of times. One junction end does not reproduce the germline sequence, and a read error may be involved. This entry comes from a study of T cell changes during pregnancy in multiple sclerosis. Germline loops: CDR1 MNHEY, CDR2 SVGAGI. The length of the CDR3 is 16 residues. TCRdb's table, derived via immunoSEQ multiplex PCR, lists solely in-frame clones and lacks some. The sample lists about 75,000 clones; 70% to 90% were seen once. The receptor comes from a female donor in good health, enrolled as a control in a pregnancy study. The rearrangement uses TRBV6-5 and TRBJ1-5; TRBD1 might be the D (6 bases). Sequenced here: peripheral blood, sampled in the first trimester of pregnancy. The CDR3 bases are TGTGCCAGCACTTACAGGGAGTACAATAGCAATCAGCCCCAGCATTTT. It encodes CASTYREYNSNQPQHF.